These T cell receptor beta chains were read from a single sample in a study of blood T cell repertoires in COVID-19. This table comes from immunoSEQ multiplex PCR, and its TCRdb copy is limited to in-frame clones, with some not included. The sample includes about 73,000 clones, 75% to 90% of them seen just once. The source material was peripheral blood. The receptors originated from a man older than 75 with acute or convalescent COVID-19. Each CDR3 is given with its conserved first and last residue. Each record gives: J gene, V gene, CDR3 length, D gene, clone size, CDR3 DNA, CDR3 protein. A D gene is named only where the DNA matches it firmly. Clone size is shown for a subset of rows, as once, few, many or a class of expanded clone.

J: TRBJ2-4
V: TRBV30
length: 13
D: -
size: -
DNA: TGTGCCGCGGGGCAGGGGGAGAAAAACATTCAGTACTTC
CDR3: CAAGQGEKNIQYF

J: TRBJ2-1
V: TRBV7-3
length: 14
D: TRBD1
size: -
DNA: TGTGCCAGCAGCTTCGGGACAGGGTCCAATGAGCAGTTCTTC
CDR3: CASSFGTGSNEQFF

J: TRBJ1-3
V: TRBV12-5
length: 15
D: TRBD1
size: once
DNA: TGTGCTAGTGGAACGACAGGGGATCCTGGAAACACCATATATTTT
CDR3: CASGTTGDPGNTIYF

J: TRBJ1-2
V: TRBV7-9
length: 15
D: TRBD1
size: once
DNA: TGTGCCAGCAATTGGGGGACAGGAGCTAACTATGGCTACACCTTC
CDR3: CASNWGTGANYGYTF

J: TRBJ2-2
V: TRBV19
length: 13
D: -
size: -
DNA: TGTGCCAGTCTCCGACTAGACACCGGGGAGCTGTTTTTT
CDR3: CASLRLDTGELFF

J: TRBJ2-3
V: TRBV3-1/TRBV3-2
length: 17
D: TRBD2
size: -
DNA: TGTGCCAGCAGCCAACTCCCTAGCGGCCCTAGCACAGATACGCAGTATTTT
CDR3: CASSQLPSGPSTDTQYF

J: TRBJ1-4
V: TRBV12-3/TRBV12-4
length: 13
D: TRBD1
size: few
DNA: TGTGCCAGCAGTGAAGGACAGGGGGAAAAACTGTTTTTT
CDR3: CASSEGQGEKLFF

J: TRBJ2-2
V: TRBV7-2
length: 15
D: TRBD2
size: -
DNA: TGTGCCAGCAGCTCCGGGACTAGAAACACCGGGGAGCTGTTTTTT
CDR3: CASSSGTRNTGELFF

J: TRBJ1-1
V: TRBV2
length: 14
D: -
size: -
DNA: TGTGCCAGCAGGTTTTCCCAGGGGATCACTGAAGCTTTCTTT
CDR3: CASRFSQGITEAFF

J: TRBJ2-1
V: TRBV25-1
length: 13
D: -
size: -
DNA: TGTGCCAGCAGTGAATCCGTCTCGGGTGAGCAGTTCTTC
CDR3: CASSESVSGEQFF

J: TRBJ1-2
V: TRBV4-2
length: 16
D: TRBD1
size: -
DNA: TGTGCCAGCAGCCAAGATGTAGGGCAGGGGGGCTATGGCTACACCTTC
CDR3: CASSQDVGQGGYGYTF

J: TRBJ2-5
V: TRBV6-1
length: 15
D: TRBD1
size: -
DNA: TGTGCCAGCAGTGACAGGGGGCTAGGGGAAGAGACCCAGTACTTC
CDR3: CASSDRGLGEETQYF

J: TRBJ1-1
V: TRBV5-6
length: 12
D: -
size: -
DNA: TGTGCCAGCAGCTTAAGGACTGTTGAAGCTTTCTTT
CDR3: CASSLRTVEAFF

J: TRBJ2-1
V: TRBV11-3
length: 15
D: -
size: -
DNA: TGTGCCAGCAGCTTAAACGGCGGAGATTACAATGAGCAGTTCTTC
CDR3: CASSLNGGDYNEQFF

J: TRBJ2-2
V: TRBV6-5
length: 15
D: TRBD1
size: -
DNA: TGTGCCAGCAGTTACCAAGGACAGGGGGCGTGGGAGCTGTTTTTT
CDR3: CASSYQGQGAWELFF

J: TRBJ1-1
V: TRBV5-6
length: 14
D: -
size: -
DNA: TGTGCCAGCAGCTTATCGTTATTGTGGCCTGAAGCTTTCTTT
CDR3: CASSLSLLWPEAFF

J: TRBJ1-2
V: TRBV5-4
length: 13
D: TRBD1
size: -
DNA: TGTGCCAGCAGATCCGGGACAGGGTATGGCTACACCTTC
CDR3: CASRSGTGYGYTF

J: TRBJ2-1
V: TRBV18
length: 16
D: -
size: -
DNA: TGTGCCAGCTCACCCCCAGCAGGGGGGACCTACAATGAGCAGTTCTTC
CDR3: CASSPPAGGTYNEQFF

J: TRBJ2-4
V: TRBV7-2
length: 12
D: -
size: once
DNA: TGTGCCAGCAGCCAGAGGCTAAACATTCAGTACTTC
CDR3: CASSQRLNIQYF

J: TRBJ1-1
V: TRBV5-4
length: 16
D: TRBD1
size: -
DNA: TGTGCCAGCAGCCCCCAGGAGGGGACAGGACGGACTGAAGCTTTCTTT
CDR3: CASSPQEGTGRTEAFF

J: TRBJ1-1
V: TRBV6-5
length: 13
D: -
size: -
DNA: TGTGCCAGCAGCGCGCTTTATACCACTGAAGCTTTCTTT
CDR3: CASSALYTTEAFF

J: TRBJ1-6
V: TRBV6-5
length: 16
D: TRBD1
size: -
DNA: TGTGCCAGCAGTTCTAGATGGGGGACAGCGGCTTCACCCCTCCACTTT
CDR3: CASSSRWGTAASPLHF

J: TRBJ2-7
V: TRBV3-1/TRBV3-2
length: 14
D: TRBD2
size: few
DNA: TGTGCCAGCAGCCAGACTAGCGGATCCTACGAGCAGTACTTC
CDR3: CASSQTSGSYEQYF

J: TRBJ2-2
V: TRBV6-2/TRBV6-3
length: 15
D: TRBD1
size: -
DNA: TGTGCCAGCAGTTACTATTCAACAGGGGCCGGGGAGCTGTTTTTT
CDR3: CASSYYSTGAGELFF

J: TRBJ2-7
V: TRBV6-5
length: 14
D: -
size: -
DNA: TGTGCCAGCACCGCTGGGGGGTCTTACTACGAGCAGTACTTC
CDR3: CASTAGGSYYEQYF

J: TRBJ1-1
V: TRBV5-1
length: 16
D: TRBD1
size: once
DNA: TGCGCCAGCAGCTTGACTCCAGGGGGCGTGAACACTGAAGCTTTCTTT
CDR3: CASSLTPGGVNTEAFF

J: TRBJ2-7
V: TRBV23-1
length: 13
D: -
size: -
DNA: TGCGCCAGCAGTCAATCCGCGGGGTTCGAGCAGTACTTC
CDR3: CASSQSAGFEQYF

J: TRBJ2-3
V: TRBV2
length: 16
D: TRBD2
size: -
DNA: TGTGCCAGCACCAGGGGACTAGCGGGGAGAACAGATACGCAGTATTTT
CDR3: CASTRGLAGRTDTQYF

J: TRBJ2-1
V: TRBV6-5
length: 15
D: -
size: once
DNA: TGTGCCAGCAGTTTCGACAGGCGGATCTACAATGAGCAGTTCTTC
CDR3: CASSFDRRIYNEQFF

J: TRBJ2-7
V: TRBV20-1
length: 13
D: -
size: -
DNA: TGCAGTGCTACTGAACAGGAGGGCTACGAGCAGTACTTC
CDR3: CSATEQEGYEQYF

J: TRBJ1-2
V: TRBV29-1
length: 12
D: -
size: -
DNA: TGCAGCGCAGGGGTGGGGGGAAGAGGCTACACCTTC
CDR3: CSAGVGGRGYTF

J: TRBJ1-5
V: TRBV28
length: 17
D: TRBD1
size: -
DNA: TGTGCCAGCAGAGACCGGGACAGACATTATAGCAATCAGCCCCAGCATTTT
CDR3: CASRDRDRHYSNQPQHF

J: TRBJ2-1
V: TRBV5-8
length: 12
D: -
size: -
DNA: TGTGCCAGCAGAACAGGGTACAATGAGCAGTTCTTC
CDR3: CASRTGYNEQFF

J: TRBJ2-7
V: TRBV5-4
length: 15
D: TRBD2
size: many
DNA: TGTGCCAGCAGCTCTAGCGGGGGGGCCTCCTACGAGCAGTACTTC
CDR3: CASSSSGGASYEQYF

J: TRBJ2-7
V: TRBV2
length: 11
D: -
size: -
DNA: TGTGCCAGCGGCGCCGGGTACGAGCAGTACTTC
CDR3: CASGAGYEQYF

J: TRBJ1-6
V: TRBV5-1
length: 16
D: TRBD1
size: -
DNA: TGCGCCAGCAGCTTCAACAGGGGGGCCGAAGGCTCACCCCTCCACTTT
CDR3: CASSFNRGAEGSPLHF

J: TRBJ1-3
V: TRBV7-9
length: 16
D: -
size: -
DNA: TGTGCCAGCAGCTTAGTTGCCGGGAGTTCTGGAAACACCATATATTTT
CDR3: CASSLVAGSSGNTIYF

J: TRBJ2-5
V: TRBV2
length: 16
D: -
size: once
DNA: TGTGCCAGCACTCATGGGGCAGGGCTTGGCCCAGAGACCCAGTACTTC
CDR3: CASTHGAGLGPETQYF

J: TRBJ1-1
V: TRBV4-1
length: 16
D: -
size: few
DNA: TGCGCCAGCAGCCAAGGGTTGGGGGGAATGAACACTGAAGCTTTCTTT
CDR3: CASSQGLGGMNTEAFF

J: TRBJ2-3
V: TRBV23-1
length: 18
D: -
size: few
DNA: TGCGCCAGCAGTCACCGTAAGAAACAGGGTAAGGAAGCAGATACGCAGTATTTT
CDR3: CASSHRKKQGKEADTQYF

J: TRBJ2-3
V: TRBV5-8
length: 19
D: TRBD2
size: -
DNA: TGTGCCAGCCCCTCGGACTGGCTAGCGGGGGGGCGGAGCACAGATACGCAGTATTTT
CDR3: CASPSDWLAGGRSTDTQYF